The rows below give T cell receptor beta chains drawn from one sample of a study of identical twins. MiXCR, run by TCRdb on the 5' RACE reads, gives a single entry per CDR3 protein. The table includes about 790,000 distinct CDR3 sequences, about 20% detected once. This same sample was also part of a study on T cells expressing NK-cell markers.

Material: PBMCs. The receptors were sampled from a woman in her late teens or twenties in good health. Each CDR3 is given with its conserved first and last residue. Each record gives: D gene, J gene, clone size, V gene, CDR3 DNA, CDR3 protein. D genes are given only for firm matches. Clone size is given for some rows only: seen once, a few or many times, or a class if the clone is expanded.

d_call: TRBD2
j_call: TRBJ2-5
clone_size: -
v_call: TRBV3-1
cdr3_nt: TGTGCCAGCAGCCCTCCGGGACTAGCTGAGACCCAGTACTTC
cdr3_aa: CASSPPGLAETQYF

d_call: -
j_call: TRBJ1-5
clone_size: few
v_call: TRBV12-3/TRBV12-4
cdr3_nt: TGTGCCAGCAGTTTGGGACAAAATGGAAGACAGCCCCAGCATTTT
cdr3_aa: CASSLGQNGRQPQHF

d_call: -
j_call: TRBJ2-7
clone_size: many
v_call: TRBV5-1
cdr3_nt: TGCGCCAGCAGCTTGGGGGAATTCCACGAGCAGTACTTC
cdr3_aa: CASSLGEFHEQYF

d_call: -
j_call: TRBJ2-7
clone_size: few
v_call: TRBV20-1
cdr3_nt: TGCAGTGCTAGCCCTGGACAGTCCAACTCCTACGAGCAGTACTTC
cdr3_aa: CSASPGQSNSYEQYF

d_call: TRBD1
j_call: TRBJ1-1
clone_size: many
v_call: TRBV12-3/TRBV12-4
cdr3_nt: TGTGCCAGCAGTTTTGGGGACAGGGCGGGCACTGAAGCTTTCTTT
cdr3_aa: CASSFGDRAGTEAFF

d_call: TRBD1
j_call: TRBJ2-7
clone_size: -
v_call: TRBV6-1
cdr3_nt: TGTGCCAGCACTGGAGGACAGGTCGGCGAGCAGTACTTC
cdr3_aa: CASTGGQVGEQYF

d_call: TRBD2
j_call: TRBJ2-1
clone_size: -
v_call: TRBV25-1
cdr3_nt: TGTGCCAGCAGTGCCATCGGACTAGCGGGGGGTAGCTCCTACAATGAGCAGTTCTTC
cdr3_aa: CASSAIGLAGGSSYNEQFF

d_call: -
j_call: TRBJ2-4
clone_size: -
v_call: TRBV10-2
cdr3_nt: TGCGCCAGCAGTGTCGCAGAAAACATTCAGTACTTC
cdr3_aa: CASSVAENIQYF

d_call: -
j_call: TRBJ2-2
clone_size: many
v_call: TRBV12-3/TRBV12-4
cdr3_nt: TGTGCCAGCACCCCCGACAGGAACACCGGGGAGCTGTTTTTT
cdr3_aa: CASTPDRNTGELFF

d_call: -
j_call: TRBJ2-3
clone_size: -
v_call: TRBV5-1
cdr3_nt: TGCGCCAGCAGCTCCGGACCGCACGATGCAGATACGCAGTATTTT
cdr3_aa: CASSSGPHDADTQYF

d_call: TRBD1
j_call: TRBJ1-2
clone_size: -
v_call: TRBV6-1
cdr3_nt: TGTGCCAGCAGTGCCGGACAGGGGGGAGGCTACACCTTC
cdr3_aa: CASSAGQGGGYTF

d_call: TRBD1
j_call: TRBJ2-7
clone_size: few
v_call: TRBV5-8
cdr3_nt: TGTGCCAGCAGCTTCGGGACAGAATACCACGAGCAGTACTTC
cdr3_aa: CASSFGTEYHEQYF

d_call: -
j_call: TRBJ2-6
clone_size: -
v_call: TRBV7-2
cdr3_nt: TGTGTCGTAGGCACTGCTGGGGCCAACGTCCTGACTTTC
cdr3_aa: CVVGTAGANVLTF

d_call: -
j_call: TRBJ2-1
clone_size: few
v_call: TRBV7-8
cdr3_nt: TGTGCCAGCAGCTTCCTACGGACAGCCGTGGGGTTCTTC
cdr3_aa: CASSFLRTAVGFF

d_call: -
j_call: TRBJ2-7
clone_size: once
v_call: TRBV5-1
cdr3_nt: TGCGCCAGCAGCTATACAGGTCCGAACGAGCAGTACTTC
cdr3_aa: CASSYTGPNEQYF

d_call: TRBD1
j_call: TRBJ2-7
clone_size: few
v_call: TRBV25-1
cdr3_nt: TGTGCCAGCAGTACGGGACAGGGGTTATACGAGCAGTACTTC
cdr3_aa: CASSTGQGLYEQYF

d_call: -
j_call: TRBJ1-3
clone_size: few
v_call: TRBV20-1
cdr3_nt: TGCAGTGCTGAGGTTAACTCTGGAAACACCATATATTTT
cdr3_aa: CSAEVNSGNTIYF

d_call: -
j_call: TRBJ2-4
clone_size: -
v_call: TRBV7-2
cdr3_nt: TGTGCCAGCAGCCACGGCGGGACGGGAGCCAAAAACATTCAGTACTTC
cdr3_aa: CASSHGGTGAKNIQYF

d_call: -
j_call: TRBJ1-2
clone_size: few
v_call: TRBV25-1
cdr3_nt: TGTGCCAGCAGTGGTCGTCAGAACTATGGCTACACCTTC
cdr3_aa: CASSGRQNYGYTF

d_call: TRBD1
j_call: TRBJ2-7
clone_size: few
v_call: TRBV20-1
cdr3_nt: TGCAGTGCCACCCAGGGCAGGACAGGGGGCAGGTACGAGCAGTACTTC
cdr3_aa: CSATQGRTGGRYEQYF

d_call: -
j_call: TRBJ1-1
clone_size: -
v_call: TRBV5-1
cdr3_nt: TGCGCCAGCAGCTTGGCCATGGGGCTTATGAACACTGAAGCTTTCTTT
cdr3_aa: CASSLAMGLMNTEAFF

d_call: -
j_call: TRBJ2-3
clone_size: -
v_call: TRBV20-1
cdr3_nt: TGCAGTGCGGATAAAGGGGGAGATACGCAGTATTTT
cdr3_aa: CSADKGGDTQYF

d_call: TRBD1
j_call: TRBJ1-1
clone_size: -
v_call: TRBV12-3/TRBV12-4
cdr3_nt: TGTGCCAGCAGTTTTGTACAGGGGGCTACTGAAGCTTTCTTT
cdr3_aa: CASSFVQGATEAFF

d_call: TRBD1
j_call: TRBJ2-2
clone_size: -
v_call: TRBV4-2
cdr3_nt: TGTGCCAGCAGCCTCCGGACAGGGGTTCCCGGGGAGCTGTTTTTT
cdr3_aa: CASSLRTGVPGELFF

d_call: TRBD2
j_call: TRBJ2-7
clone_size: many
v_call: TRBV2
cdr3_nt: TGTGCCAGCAGTGAACCGCGAAGGACTAGCGGGTACGAGCAGTACTTC
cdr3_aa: CASSEPRRTSGYEQYF

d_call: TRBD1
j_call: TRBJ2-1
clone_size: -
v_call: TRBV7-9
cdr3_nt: TGTGCCAGCAGCCACGAGCGACAGGGGGTATCCTACAATGAGCAGTTCTTC
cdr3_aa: CASSHERQGVSYNEQFF

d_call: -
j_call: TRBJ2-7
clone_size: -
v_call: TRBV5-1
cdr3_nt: TGCGCCAGCAGCTTACAGGGACTTAGCTCCTACGAGCAGTACTTC
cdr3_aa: CASSLQGLSSYEQYF

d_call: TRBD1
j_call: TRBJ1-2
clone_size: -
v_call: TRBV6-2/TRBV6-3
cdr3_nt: TGTGCCAGCAGTGCCGGGACAGGGAACGGCTACACCTTC
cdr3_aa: CASSAGTGNGYTF

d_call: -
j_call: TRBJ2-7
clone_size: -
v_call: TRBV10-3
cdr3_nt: TGTGCCATCAGTGAGTTGAGGGACGAGCAGTACTTC
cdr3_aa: CAISELRDEQYF

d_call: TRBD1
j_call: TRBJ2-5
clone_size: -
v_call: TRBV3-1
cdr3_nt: TGTGCCAGCAGTTCCGGGACAGGGGGGACCCAGTACTTC
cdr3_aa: CASSSGTGGTQYF

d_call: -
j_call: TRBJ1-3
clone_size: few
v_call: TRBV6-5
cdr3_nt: TGTGCCAGCAGTTACTCAGGGTCCAAAAGCTCTGGAAACACCATATATTTT
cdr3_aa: CASSYSGSKSSGNTIYF

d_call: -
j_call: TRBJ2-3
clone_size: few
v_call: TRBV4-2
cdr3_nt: TGTGCCAGCAGCCAAGATGTTAGGCGGTACTCAGATACGCAGTATTTT
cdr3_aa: CASSQDVRRYSDTQYF

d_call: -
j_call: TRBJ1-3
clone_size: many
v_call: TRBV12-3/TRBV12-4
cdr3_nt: TGTGCCAGCACCCCTCACCTTTCTGGAAACACCATATATTTT
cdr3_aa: CASTPHLSGNTIYF

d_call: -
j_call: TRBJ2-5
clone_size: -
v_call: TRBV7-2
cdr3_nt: TGTGCCAGCAGCTTTGGCCAGGGCCAAGCGGAGACCCAGTACTTC
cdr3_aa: CASSFGQGQAETQYF

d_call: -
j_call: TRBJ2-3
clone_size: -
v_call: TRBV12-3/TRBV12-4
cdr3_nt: TGTGCCAGCACCATAAACCCAGATACGCAGTATTTT
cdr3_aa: CASTINPDTQYF

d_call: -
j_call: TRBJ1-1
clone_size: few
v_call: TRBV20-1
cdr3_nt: TGCAGTGCCCTCCTTTCGAACACTGAAGCTTTCTTT
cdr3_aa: CSALLSNTEAFF

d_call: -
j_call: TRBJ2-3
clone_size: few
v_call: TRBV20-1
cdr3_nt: TGCAGTGCTAGAGAACAGGCGAGCACAGATACGCAGTATTTT
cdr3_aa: CSAREQASTDTQYF

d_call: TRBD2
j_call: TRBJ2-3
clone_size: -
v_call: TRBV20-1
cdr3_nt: TGCAGTGCTCTCCTACTAGCGGGGTCCGGAAGGGGAGATACGCAGTATTTT
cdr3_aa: CSALLLAGSGRGDTQYF

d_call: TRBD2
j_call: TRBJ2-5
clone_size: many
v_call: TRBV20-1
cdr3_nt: TGCAGCGGACTAGCGGGTGGGGAGACCCAGTACTTC
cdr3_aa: CSGLAGGETQYF

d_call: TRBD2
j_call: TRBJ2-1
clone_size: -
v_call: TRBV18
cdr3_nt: TGTGCCAGCTCACCACCCCCGGGGGGGAACATCAATGAGCAGTTCTTC
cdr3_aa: CASSPPPGGNINEQFF

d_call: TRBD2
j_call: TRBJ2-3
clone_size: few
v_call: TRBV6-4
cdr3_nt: TGTGCCAGCAGTGGGGGACTAGCGGGCCTTAGCACAGATACGCAGTATTTT
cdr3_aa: CASSGGLAGLSTDTQYF

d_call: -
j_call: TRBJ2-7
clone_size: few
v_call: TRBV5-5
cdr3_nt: TGTGCCAGCAGCTTGTCCCCCGACCCTGATCACGAGCAGTACTTC
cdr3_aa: CASSLSPDPDHEQYF

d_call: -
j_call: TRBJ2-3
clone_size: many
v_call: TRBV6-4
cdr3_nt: TGTGCCAGCAGTGAGGTCACTTGGGATACGCAGTATTTT
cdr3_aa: CASSEVTWDTQYF

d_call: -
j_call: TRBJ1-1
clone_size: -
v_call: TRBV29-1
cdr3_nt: TGCAGCGTTGACGATTCCACTGAAGCTTTCTTT
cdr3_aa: CSVDDSTEAFF

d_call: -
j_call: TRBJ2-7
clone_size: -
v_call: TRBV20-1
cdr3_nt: TGCAGTGCATCAGAGGGAGCCTTGGGCGAGCAGTACTTC
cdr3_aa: CSASEGALGEQYF

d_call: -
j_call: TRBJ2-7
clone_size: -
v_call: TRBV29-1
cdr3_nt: TGCAGCGTGACCGGGACGGGGCTTTACGAGCAGTACTTC
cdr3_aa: CSVTGTGLYEQYF

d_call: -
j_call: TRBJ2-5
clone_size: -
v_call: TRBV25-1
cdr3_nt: TGTGCCACCGCGGGGCGGTCCCAAGAGACCCAGTACTTC
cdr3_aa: CATAGRSQETQYF

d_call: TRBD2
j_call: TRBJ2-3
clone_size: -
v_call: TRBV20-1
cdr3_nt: TGCAGTGCGGCCAGACTAGCGGGGGGGCCGACGACAGATACGCAGTATTTT
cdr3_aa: CSAARLAGGPTTDTQYF

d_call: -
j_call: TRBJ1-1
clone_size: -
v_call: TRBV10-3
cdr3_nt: TGTGCCATCAGTGCGGAGGCGGCGAACACTGAAGCTTTCTTT
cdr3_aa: CAISAEAANTEAFF

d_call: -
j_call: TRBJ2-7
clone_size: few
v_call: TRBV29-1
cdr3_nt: TGCAGCGTTGGGGTCCCACAGTACTACGAGCAGTACTTC
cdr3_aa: CSVGVPQYYEQYF

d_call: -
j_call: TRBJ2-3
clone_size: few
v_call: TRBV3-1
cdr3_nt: TGTGCCAGCAGCCAAGATGGACTAACTAGCACAGATACGCAGTATTTT
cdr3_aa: CASSQDGLTSTDTQYF

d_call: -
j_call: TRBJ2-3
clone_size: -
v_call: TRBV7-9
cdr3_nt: TGTGCCAGCAGCCCGTCGAGGTCAGATACGCAGTATTTT
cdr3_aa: CASSPSRSDTQYF

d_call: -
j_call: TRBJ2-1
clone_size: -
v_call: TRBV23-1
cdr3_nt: TGCGCCAGCAGTCAAGACAGGTCGCGCTACAATGAGCAGTTCTTC
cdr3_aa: CASSQDRSRYNEQFF